These 16 T cell receptor beta chains share one sample of origin, sequenced in a study of blood T cell repertoires in COVID-19. Sequencing used immunoSEQ multiplex PCR; TCRdb keeps in-frame clones, though not all of them. Of approximately 200,000 clones in the sample, around 90% were seen once. The sample comprised peripheral blood. These receptors came from a man younger than 45 with COVID-19, enrolled during active disease.

The rearrangement joins TRBV5-1 to TRBJ1-2, with TRBD1 matching over 7 bases. From germline, CDR1 is SGHRS and CDR2 YFSETQ. This CDR3 has 11 residues. The V gene end was trimmed by 2 bases and the J gene end by 10 bases; junction bases not matched to a gene: 2. CDR3 in amino acids: CASSLQGSYTF. Written as DNA, the CDR3 is TGCGCCAGCAGCTTACAGGGGTCCTACACCTTC.

CDR3 protein: CASTRIGQTTYEQYF. The CDR3 region has the DNA TGCGCCAGCACGCGTATCGGACAGACAACCTACGAGCAGTACTTC. The chain combines TRBV5-1 with TRBJ2-7, with D tentatively TRBD1 (6 bases). This CDR3 comprises 15 residues. V was trimmed by 6 bases and J by 2 bases, leaving 18 bases between them. Germline CDR1 is SGHRS and CDR2 is YFSETQ.

Points on this clone: This sample also contains other DNA sequences that code for the same CDR3. The chain uses TRBV7-9 and TRBJ1-1, with no clear D. The germline V gene has CDR1 SEHNR and CDR2 FQNEAQ (reference sequence). The CDR3 has 13 amino acids. V was cut by 5 bases and J by 1 base, with 8 bases left in between. CDR3: CASSRDTNTEAFF. CDR3 nucleotide sequence: TGTGCCAGCAGCCGAGACACGAACACTGAAGCTTTCTTT.

The rearrangement uses TRBV28 and TRBJ2-7, with 13 bases fitting TRBD2. The CDR3 covers 17 residues. Germline lookup yields CDR1 MDHEN and CDR2 SYDVKM. The V and J ends lost 6 bases and 3 bases, in that order; junction bases with no gene match: 11. The DNA of the CDR3 is TGTGCCAGCAGGTCTGGGGGACTAGCGGGATTATACTACGAGCAGTACTTC. It encodes CASRSGGLAGLYYEQYF.

V is TRBV11-2 and J is TRBJ2-1; 9 bases fit TRBD2. The CDR3 length is 15 residues. Germline V gene sequence: CDR1 SGHAT, CDR2 FQNNGV. After removal of 6 bases from V and 7 bases from J, the junction contained 10 bases not matched to a gene. The CDR3 region is CASRGWRGGGNEQFF. Here the CDR3 DNA reads TGTGCCAGCAGGGGATGGCGGGGGGGCGGAAATGAGCAGTTCTTC.

The rearrangement joins TRBV7-2 to TRBJ2-1, with TRBD2 matching over 7 bases. V lost 4 bases, J lost 7 bases, and 7 bases stayed unmatched. The V gene's germline CDR1 is SGHTA and CDR2 FQGNSA. The CDR3 sequence is 14 residues long. The CDR3 reads CASSSPTSVNEQFF. CDR3 nucleotides: TGTGCCAGCAGCTCCCCCACTAGCGTAAATGAGCAGTTCTTC.

DNA of the CDR3: TGTGCCAGCAGTTTATCGGGCAGGGGAGCCTACGAGCAGTACTTC. Amino acids: CASSLSGRGAYEQYF. The V gene is TRBV27, the J gene TRBJ2-7, with TRBD1 as a possible D gene (6 bases). Between the trimmed V and J ends, which lost 0 bases and 2 bases, there was a span of 11 bases. Germline assignment: CDR1 MNHEY and CDR2 SMNVEV (reference sequence). CDR3 length equals 15 residues.

J is TRBJ1-6 and V is TRBV6-5; D gene unclear. Per the germline V gene, CDR1 is MNHEY and CDR2 is SVGAGI. V was clipped by 5 bases and J by 10 bases, with 9 bases between them. CDR3 length: 12 residues. CDR3 sequence: CASSPRGSPLHF. DNA for the CDR3: TGTGCCAGCAGTCCCCGGGGATCACCCCTCCACTTT.

The chain is built from TRBV28 and TRBJ2-1; 8 bases are shared with TRBD2. This CDR3 has 11 residues. Germline V gives CDR1 MDHEN, CDR2 SYDVKM. The CDR3 DNA reads TGTTCTTCTAGCGGGCCTCGAGAGCAGTTCTTC. Translated: CSSSGPREQFF.

V usage is TRBV30 and J usage is TRBJ1-3; the D gene is possibly TRBD1 (6 bases). The germline gives CDR1 GTSNPN, CDR2 SVGIG (reference sequence). The CDR3 has 11 amino acids. V shed 5 bases and J shed 6 bases, with 8 bases lying between them. CDR3 DNA: TGTGCCTGGCGGACAGCAAACACCATATATTTT. Its translation is CAWRTANTIYF.

This rearrangement joins TRBV19 to TRBJ1-6; 9 bases match TRBD1. The trim removed 10 bases at V and 6 bases at J, leaving 10 bases unmatched. The CDR3 sequence is 15 residues long. In germline, CDR1 is LNHDA, CDR2 SQIVND (reference sequence). The CDR3: CATRDRVGSNSPLHF. CDR3 nucleotides: TGTGCCACTAGGGACAGGGTGGGAAGTAATTCACCCCTCCACTTT.

The sample holds one count of this clone. The CDR3 region is CASSKRSRTEGYWYEQYF. Written as DNA, the CDR3 is TGTGCCAGCAGCAAAAGGTCCCGAACGGAGGGGTACTGGTACGAGCAGTACTTC. This chain links TRBV21-1 with TRBJ2-7; the table's D call of TRBD2 was not tested on the DNA. TRBV21-1 is a documented pseudogene. The CDR3 covers 18 residues.

The rearrangement joins TRBV6-5 to TRBJ1-1; D is unclear. The CDR3 sequence is 13 residues long. V was trimmed by 6 bases and J by 4 bases, leaving 12 bases between them. Germline lookup yields CDR1 MNHEY and CDR2 SVGAGI. In nucleotides, the CDR3 is TGTGCCAGCAGGGGGTCACGGGGCACTGAAGCTTTCTTT. Translated, it gives CASRGSRGTEAFF.

The chain carries TRBV6-6 and TRBJ2-7, with D tentatively TRBD2 (5 bases). CDR3 length: 14 amino acids. Deletions cut 0 bases from V and 7 bases from J, with 13 bases between. The germline V gene encodes CDR1 MNHNY and CDR2 SVGAGI (reference sequence). CDR3 region: CASSYSGVASEQYF. The CDR3, as DNA: TGTGCCAGCAGTTACTCAGGAGTAGCGAGTGAGCAGTACTTC.

The chain joins TRBV9 to TRBJ1-3; TRBD1 matches 8 bases. The CDR3 is 15 amino acids. V gave up 4 bases and J gave up 4 bases; unmatched junction bases: 7. Germline CDR1 reads SGDLS; CDR2 reads YYNGEE. The CDR3 sequence is CASSPRTGRGNTIYF. In DNA form, the CDR3 reads TGTGCCAGCAGCCCCAGGACAGGGCGAGGAAACACCATATATTTT.

The V call is TRBV27, the J call TRBJ2-2; possibly TRBD2 for D (5 bases). This CDR3 is 16 amino acids long. Germline CDR1 is MNHEY and CDR2 is SMNVEV (reference sequence). The V end lost 1 base, the J end lost 3 bases, and 12 bases lay between the germline ends. The CDR3 sequence is CASSLFASRYTGELFF. CDR3 DNA sequence: TGTGCCAGCAGTTTATTCGCTAGCAGGTACACCGGGGAGCTGTTTTTT.